This T cell receptor beta chain came from a study of T cell responses to AZD1222 COVID-19 vaccine. Study-wide background: Some second doses came at about 4 weeks and others at about 12 weeks; these were pooled.

Germline CDR1 reads SGDLS; CDR2 reads YYNGEE. The CDR3 has 14 amino acids. Trimming left V 0 bases short and J 0 bases short, with 7 bases between. Generated by immunoSEQ multiplex PCR, the TCRdb table keeps only in-frame clones and is missing some. The sample shows more than 110,000 clones, over 75% of them seen only once. The chain uses TRBV9 and TRBJ2-7; D is unresolved. Sequencing was performed on peripheral blood, taken on day 0 of AZD1222 vaccination. The origin of this receptor is an adult in good health. The chain's CDR3 is CASSVVESSYEQYF. Here the CDR3 DNA reads TGTGCCAGCAGCGTAGTTGAGAGCTCCTACGAGCAGTACTTC.